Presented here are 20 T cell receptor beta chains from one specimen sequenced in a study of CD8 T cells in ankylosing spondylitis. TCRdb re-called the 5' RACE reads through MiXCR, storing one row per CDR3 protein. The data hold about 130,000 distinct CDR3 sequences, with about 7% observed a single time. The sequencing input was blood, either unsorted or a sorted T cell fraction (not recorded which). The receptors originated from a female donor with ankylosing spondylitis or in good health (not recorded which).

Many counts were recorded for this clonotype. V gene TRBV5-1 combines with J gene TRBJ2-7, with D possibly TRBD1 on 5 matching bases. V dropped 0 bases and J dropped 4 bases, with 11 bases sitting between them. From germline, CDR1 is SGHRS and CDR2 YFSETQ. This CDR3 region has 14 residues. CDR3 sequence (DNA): TGCGCCAGCAGCTTGGAGGGGTCTCTATACGAGCAGTACTTC. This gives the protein CASSLEGSLYEQYF.

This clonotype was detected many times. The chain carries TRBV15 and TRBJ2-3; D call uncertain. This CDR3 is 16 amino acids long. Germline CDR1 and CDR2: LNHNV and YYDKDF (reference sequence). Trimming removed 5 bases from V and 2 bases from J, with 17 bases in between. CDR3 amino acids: CATSRPPLAATDTQYF. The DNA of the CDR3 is TGTGCCACCAGCCGCCCCCCCCTCGCGGCCACAGATACGCAGTATTTT.

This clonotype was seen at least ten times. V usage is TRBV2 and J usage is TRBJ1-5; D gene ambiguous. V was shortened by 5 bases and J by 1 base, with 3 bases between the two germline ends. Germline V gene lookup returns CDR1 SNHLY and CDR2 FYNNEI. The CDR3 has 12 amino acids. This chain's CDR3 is CASSRSNQPQHF. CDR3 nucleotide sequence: TGTGCCAGCAGTCGAAGCAATCAGCCCCAGCATTTT.

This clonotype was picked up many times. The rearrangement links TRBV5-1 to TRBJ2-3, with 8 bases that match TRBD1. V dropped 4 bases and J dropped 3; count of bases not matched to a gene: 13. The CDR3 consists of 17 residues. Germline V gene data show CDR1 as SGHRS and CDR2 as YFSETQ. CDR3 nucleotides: TGCGCCAGCAGCCGTGTACTACCGGGACAGGCTACAGATACGCAGTATTTT. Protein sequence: CASSRVLPGQATDTQYF.

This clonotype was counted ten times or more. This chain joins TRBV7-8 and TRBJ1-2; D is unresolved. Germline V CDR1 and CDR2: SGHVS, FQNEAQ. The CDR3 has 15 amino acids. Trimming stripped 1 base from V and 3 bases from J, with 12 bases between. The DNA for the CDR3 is TGTGCCAGCAGCTTAGAAGTCGGACCGCACTATGGCTACACCTTC. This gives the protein CASSLEVGPHYGYTF. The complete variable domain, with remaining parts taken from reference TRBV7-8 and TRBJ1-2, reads GAGVSQSPRYKVAKRGQDVALRCDPISGHVSLFWYQQALGQGPEFLTYFQNEAQLDKSGLPSDRFFAERPEGSVSTLKIQRTQQEDSAVYLCASSLEVGPHYGYTFGSGTRLTVV.

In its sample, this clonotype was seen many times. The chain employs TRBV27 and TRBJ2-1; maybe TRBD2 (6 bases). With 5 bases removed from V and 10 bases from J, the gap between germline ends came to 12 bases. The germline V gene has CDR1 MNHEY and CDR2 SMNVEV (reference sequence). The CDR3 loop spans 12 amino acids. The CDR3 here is CASSVKAGEQFF. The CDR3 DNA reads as TGTGCCAGCAGTGTAAAGGCGGGAGAGCAGTTCTTC.

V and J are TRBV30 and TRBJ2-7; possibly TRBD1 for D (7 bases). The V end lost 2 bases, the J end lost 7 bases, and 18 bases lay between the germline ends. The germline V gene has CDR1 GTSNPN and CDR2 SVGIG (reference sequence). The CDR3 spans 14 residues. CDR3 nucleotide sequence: TGTGCCTGGAGTCAAGGGACAGTCGCGGGGGAGCAGTACTTC. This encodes CAWSQGTVAGEQYF.

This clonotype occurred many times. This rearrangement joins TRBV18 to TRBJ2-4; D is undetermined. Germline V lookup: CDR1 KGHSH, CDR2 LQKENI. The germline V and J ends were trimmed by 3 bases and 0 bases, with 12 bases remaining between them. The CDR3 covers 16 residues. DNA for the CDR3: TGTGCCAGCTCACCTTTGCCAGTGAGAGCCAAAAACATTCAGTACTTC. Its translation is CASSPLPVRAKNIQYF.

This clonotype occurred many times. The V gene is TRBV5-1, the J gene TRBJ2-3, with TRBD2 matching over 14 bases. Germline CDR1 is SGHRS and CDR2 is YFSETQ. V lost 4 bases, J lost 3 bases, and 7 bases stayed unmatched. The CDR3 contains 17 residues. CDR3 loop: CASSRLAGGLLTDTQYF. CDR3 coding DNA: TGCGCCAGCAGCAGACTAGCGGGGGGGCTTCTGACAGATACGCAGTATTTT.

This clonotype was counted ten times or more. The CDR3 loop reads CASRNRDTPSYEQYF. DNA for the CDR3: TGCGCCAGCAGAAATCGGGACACCCCATCCTACGAGCAGTACTTC. The chain joins TRBV5-1 to TRBJ2-7; TRBD1 might be the D (6 bases). V lost 5 bases and J lost 1, with 16 bases in between. The CDR3 is made up of 15 amino acids. Germline CDR1 and CDR2: SGHRS and YFSETQ. The complete variable domain, with remaining parts taken from reference TRBV5-1 and TRBJ2-7, reads KAGVTQTPRYLIKTRGQQVTLSCSPISGHRSVSWYQQTPGQGLQFLFEYFSETQRNKGNFPGRFSGRQFSNSRSEMNVSTLELGDSALYLCASRNRDTPSYEQYFGPGTRLTVT.

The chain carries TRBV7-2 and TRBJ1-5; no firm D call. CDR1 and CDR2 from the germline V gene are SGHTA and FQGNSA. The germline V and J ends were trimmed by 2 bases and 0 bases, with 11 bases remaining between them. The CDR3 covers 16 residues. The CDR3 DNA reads TGTGCCAGCAGCTTAAGTACACTTTATAGCAATCAGCCCCAGCATTTT. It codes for CASSLSTLYSNQPQHF.

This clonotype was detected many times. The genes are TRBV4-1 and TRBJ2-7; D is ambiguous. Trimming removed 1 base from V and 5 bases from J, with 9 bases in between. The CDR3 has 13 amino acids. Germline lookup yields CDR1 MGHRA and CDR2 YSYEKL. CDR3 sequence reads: CASSQGEGDEQYF. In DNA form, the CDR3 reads TGCGCCAGCAGCCAAGGGGAAGGCGACGAGCAGTACTTC.

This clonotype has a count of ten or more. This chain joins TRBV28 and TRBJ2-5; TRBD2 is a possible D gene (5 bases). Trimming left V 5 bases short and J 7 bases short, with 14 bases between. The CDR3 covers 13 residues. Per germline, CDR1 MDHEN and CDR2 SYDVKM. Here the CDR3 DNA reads TGTGCCAGCAGTCCCGGACTCTTTGGGACCCAGTACTTC. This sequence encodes CASSPGLFGTQYF.

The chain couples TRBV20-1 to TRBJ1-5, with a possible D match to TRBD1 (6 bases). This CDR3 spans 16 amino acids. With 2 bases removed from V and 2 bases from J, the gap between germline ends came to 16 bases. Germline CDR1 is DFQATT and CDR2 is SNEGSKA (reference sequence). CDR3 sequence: CSARSGVQGGNQPQHF. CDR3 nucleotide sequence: TGCAGTGCTAGATCGGGAGTACAGGGTGGCAATCAGCCCCAGCATTTT.

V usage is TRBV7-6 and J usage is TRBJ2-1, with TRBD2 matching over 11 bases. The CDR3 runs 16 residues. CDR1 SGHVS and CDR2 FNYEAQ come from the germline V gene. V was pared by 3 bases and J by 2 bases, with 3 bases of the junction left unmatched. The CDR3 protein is CASSLNSGGAYNEQFF. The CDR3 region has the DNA TGTGCCAGCAGCTTGAATAGCGGGGGGGCCTACAATGAGCAGTTCTTC.

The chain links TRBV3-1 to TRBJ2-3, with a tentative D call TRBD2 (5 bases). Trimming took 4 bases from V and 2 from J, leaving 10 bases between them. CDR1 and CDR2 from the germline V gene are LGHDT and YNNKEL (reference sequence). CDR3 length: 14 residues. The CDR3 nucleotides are TGTGCCAGCAGCCCAGGACTTACCACAGATACGCAGTATTTT. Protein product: CASSPGLTTDTQYF.

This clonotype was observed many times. CDR3 DNA: TGCGCCAGCAGCACCGGCTACAGGGTTGAAGCTTTCTTT. Amino acid sequence: CASSTGYRVEAFF. The chain carries TRBV5-1 and TRBJ1-1; weak D call: TRBD1 (6 bases). CDR3 length: 13 amino acids. CDR1 and CDR2 (germline): SGHRS, YFSETQ. V was clipped by 4 bases and J by 7 bases, with 14 bases between them. The variable domain in full, with the rest retrieved from reference TRBV5-1 and TRBJ1-1, is KAGVTQTPRYLIKTRGQQVTLSCSPISGHRSVSWYQQTPGQGLQFLFEYFSETQRNKGNFPGRFSGRQFSNSRSEMNVSTLELGDSALYLCASSTGYRVEAFFGQGTRLTVV.

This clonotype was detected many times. CDR3 nucleotide sequence: TGCGCCAGCAGCCAAGATTGGTCCCCCGGGGGCACAGATACGCAGTATTTT. Translated: CASSQDWSPGGTDTQYF. This chain uses TRBV4-1 with TRBJ2-3; weak D call: TRBD2 (5 bases). This CDR3 region has 17 residues. The V gene lost 0 bases and the J gene lost 1 base, with 14 bases spanning the gap. Germline CDR1 reads MGHRA; CDR2 reads YSYEKL.

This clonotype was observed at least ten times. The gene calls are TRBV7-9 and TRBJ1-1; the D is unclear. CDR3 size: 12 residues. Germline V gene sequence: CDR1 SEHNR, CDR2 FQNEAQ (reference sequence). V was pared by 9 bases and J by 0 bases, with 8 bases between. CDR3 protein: CARRVLNTEAFF. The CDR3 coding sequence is TGTGCCAGGCGTGTGTTGAACACTGAAGCTTTCTTT.

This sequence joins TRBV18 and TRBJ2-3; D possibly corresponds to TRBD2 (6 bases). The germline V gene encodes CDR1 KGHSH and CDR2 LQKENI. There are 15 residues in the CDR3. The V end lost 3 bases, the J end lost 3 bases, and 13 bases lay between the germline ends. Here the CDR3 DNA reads TGTGCCAGCTCACCGAGTTATCTAGCGACAGATACGCAGTATTTT. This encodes CASSPSYLATDTQYF. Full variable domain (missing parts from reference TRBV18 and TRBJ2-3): NAGVMQNPRHLVRRRGQEARLRCSPMKGHSHVYWYRQLPEEGLKFMVYLQKENIIDESGMPKERFSAEFPKEGPSILRIQQVVRGDSAAYFCASSPSYLATDTQYFGPGTRLTVL.